The clone carrying this T cell receptor (beta chain) was detected only a few times. The antigen remains undetermined. This sample is drawn from a study of T-cell reconstitution after alpha-beta-depleted transplantation in children. Study-level results: T-cell numbers and diversity one year post-transplant derived largely from freshly generated T cells.

Unique molecular identifiers were incorporated when the TCRbeta library was constructed. TCRdb fed the PCR reads into MiXCR, producing one record per CDR3 protein. The sample includes about 980,000 distinct CDR3 sequences, roughly 29% of them seen just once. Deletions cut 0 bases from V and 2 bases from J, with 15 bases between. The CDR3 runs 17 residues. Germline V gives CDR1 LNHNV, CDR2 YYDKDF (reference sequence). This specimen consisted of PBMCs, mostly from graft donor cells, obtained 360 days after TCRalphabeta/CD19-depleted stem cell transplant. The clonotype comes from a boy under two years old who had a stem cell transplant for SCID, so the T cells may come from the graft donor. The rearrangement uses TRBV15 and TRBJ2-3; D call uncertain. This chain's CDR3 is CATSRDLPSSVTDTQYF. CDR3 DNA: TGTGCCACCAGCAGAGATTTACCCAGTTCTGTCACAGATACGCAGTATTTT.